The present T cell receptor beta chain was sequenced within a study of OX40 agonist ivuxolimab in advanced cancers. The repertoire was sequenced with immunoSEQ multiplex PCR; TCRdb's copy has only in-frame clones and lacks some. The sample carries just over 90,000 clones, approximately 94% recorded once. The CDR3 loop spans 15 amino acids. Germline V gene lookup returns CDR1 MGHRA and CDR2 YSYEKL. The V and J ends lost 1 base and 3 bases respectively, with 12 bases between them. The input for sequencing was CD4+ or CD8+ T cells sorted from blood, taken in a trial of the OX40 agonist ivuxolimab. This clonotype originated in an adult with an advanced solid tumor such as melanoma, head and neck, liver or kidney cancer. This chain joins TRBV4-1 and TRBJ1-2; possible D gene TRBD1, 6 bases. CDR3 sequence (DNA): TGCGCCAGCAGCCAAGGCCGGGGGGCGGACTATGGCTACACCTTC. It yields the protein CASSQGRGADYGYTF.